The rows below give T cell receptor beta chains drawn from one sample of a study of a mutant IDH1 vaccine in newly diagnosed glioma. These receptors' targets are unknown. Profiled with immunoSEQ multiplex PCR; TCRdb holds only in-frame clones, not every one. Here the sample spans about 32,000 clones, 65% to 85% being singletons. The source material was PBMCs, sampled from a glioma patient whose treatment included an IDH1 peptide vaccine. The receptors shown here come from a woman aged 30 to 39 with glioma. Some clones in this sample may be carry-over from other donors' samples. Both conserved end residues are part of each CDR3. The D gene is left open where the match is weak. Size values are once, few and many counts, or a class for expanded clones, and some rows have none.

D	V	size	J	length	DNA	CDR3
.	TRBV29-1	.	TRBJ2-7	12	TGCAGCGGGACGACGAGCTCCTACGAGCAGTACTTC	CSGTTSSYEQYF
.	TRBV30	.	TRBJ2-6	14	TGTGCCTGGAGAGGGCGCGCTGGGGCCAACGTCCTGACTTTC	CAWRGRAGANVLTF
TRBD1	TRBV9	.	TRBJ2-3	15	TGTGCCAGCAGCGTAGGAAGGGGGCGCACAGATACGCAGTATTTT	CASSVGRGRTDTQYF
.	TRBV29-1	.	TRBJ1-2	12	TGCAGCGTTGCAGGCCCGCAGGGGGGCTACACCTTC	CSVAGPQGGYTF
TRBD1	TRBV15	few	TRBJ1-1	14	TGTGCCACCAGCAAACCAGGGGGGTTCACTGAAGCTTTCTTT	CATSKPGGFTEAFF
TRBD1	TRBV6-5	.	TRBJ2-7	16	TGTGCCAGCAGTTACTCGGTGACAGGGGGTCCCTACGAGCAGTACTTC	CASSYSVTGGPYEQYF
.	TRBV6-6	.	TRBJ2-3	14	TGTGCCAGCAGCCTAGATACTGGCACAGATACGCAGTATTTT	CASSLDTGTDTQYF
.	TRBV7-7	.	TRBJ2-7	14	TGTGCTAGCAGCTTATTCGAGGACAGAGGCGAGCAGTACTTC	CASSLFEDRGEQYF
TRBD1	TRBV29-1	.	TRBJ2-2	16	TGCAGCGTCGCAAAGGTCTTAGGGGACAGGACCGGGGAGCTGTTTTTT	CSVAKVLGDRTGELFF
.	TRBV10-1	.	TRBJ2-6	17	TGCGCCAGCAGTGAGTCGATAGCAGGGGCTGGGGCCAACGTCCTGACTTTC	CASSESIAGAGANVLTF
.	TRBV29-1	.	TRBJ2-5	13	TGCAGCGCCGAGCCTGGCGGCGGAGAGACCCAGTACTTC	CSAEPGGGETQYF
TRBD1	TRBV29-1	.	TRBJ2-5	13	TGCAGCGTCCATAGGGACAGCCAAGAGACCCAGTACTTC	CSVHRDSQETQYF
TRBD1	TRBV29-1	few	TRBJ1-5	13	TGCAGCGTTGGAGGGGGCATCGATCAGCCCCAGCATTTT	CSVGGGIDQPQHF
.	TRBV29-1	.	TRBJ2-1	14	TGCAGCGTTGACGGAGCGGACTCCTACAATGAGCAGTTCTTC	CSVDGADSYNEQFF
TRBD2	TRBV2	medium-sized	TRBJ2-3	16	TGTGCCAGCAAGGGGGCAGGACTAGCGGGCACAGATACGCAGTATTTT	CASKGAGLAGTDTQYF
.	TRBV9	.	TRBJ1-2	14	TGTGCCAGCAGCGTAGGGGAGCCATCCTATGGCTACACCTTC	CASSVGEPSYGYTF
TRBD1	TRBV12-5	few	TRBJ1-1	13	TGTGCTAGTGGCTTCGACAGGGACACTGAAGCTTTCTTT	CASGFDRDTEAFF
TRBD2	TRBV5-1	.	TRBJ2-5	14	TGCGCCAGCAGCTTGGAAGGTAGCGGGAGGGCCGGGGACTTC	CASSLEGSGRAGDF
TRBD1	TRBV6-1	.	TRBJ2-3	15	TGTGCCAGCAGCAAAGGAAGGACAGGGGTGGATACGCAGTATTTT	CASSKGRTGVDTQYF
.	TRBV11-1	.	TRBJ1-5	13	TGTGCCAGCCAGGGTCCGGATTTTGAGCCCCAGCATTTT	CASQGPDFEPQHF
TRBD1	TRBV6-6	.	TRBJ1-2	14	TGTGCCAGCAGCTGGCAGGGGGCCAGCTATGGCTACACCTTC	CASSWQGASYGYTF
.	TRBV30	once	TRBJ2-3	16	TGTGCCTGGAGCCACCCAGGGGAGCGGGATGGAGATACGCAGTATTTT	CAWSHPGERDGDTQYF
TRBD2	TRBV6-6	.	TRBJ2-1	15	TGTGCCAGCAGTTTAGCGGGGAGGGCCTTGGATGAGCAGTTCTTC	CASSLAGRALDEQFF
.	TRBV13	.	TRBJ2-7	16	TGTGCCAGCAGCTTAGGCGCTAGCCGCAGCTCCTACGAGCAGTACTTC	CASSLGASRSSYEQYF
TRBD2	TRBV2	.	TRBJ2-7	15	TGTGCCAGGGCGGGAGGGGCGACCGGGGTAGGCGAGCAGTACTTC	CARAGGATGVGEQYF
TRBD1	TRBV18	.	TRBJ1-5	13	TGTGCCAGTTCCCAGGGGGCCAATCAGCCCCAGCATTTT	CASSQGANQPQHF
.	TRBV4-1	.	TRBJ1-2	15	TGCGCCAGCAGCCAAGAACGGGAATTTAACTATGGCTACACCTTC	CASSQEREFNYGYTF
TRBD1	TRBV7-9	.	TRBJ1-2	12	TGTGCCACCGAACAGGGGGGGATTGGCTACACCTTC	CATEQGGIGYTF
TRBD1	TRBV5-6	.	TRBJ2-2	16	TGTGCCAGCAGCCCGGACAGGGGGTTGGGCACCGGGGAGCTGTTTTTT	CASSPDRGLGTGELFF
.	TRBV10-3	.	TRBJ2-3	14	TGTGCCATCAGTGAGGGAGGTTTGGGGGATACGCAGTATTTT	CAISEGGLGDTQYF